This T cell receptor (beta chain) derives from a study of blood T cell repertoires in COVID-19. About the research overall: The samples span acute and convalescent COVID-19 from the United States, Italy and Spain. In each case, the material was cDNA or gDNA derived from T cells, B-cell-depleted T cells, or PBMCs.

Per germline, CDR1 KGHSY and CDR2 FQNENV. The CDR3 loop spans 13 amino acids. V lost 1 base to trimming and J lost 6 bases, with 6 bases between them. Source study methods: Amplification of reference gene primers was used by the study to estimate nucleated cell counts. The protocol was immunoSEQ multiplex PCR, while the TCRdb copy is restricted to in-frame clones and leaves out a portion. The V and J calls and clone size come from that table; D and trimming were worked out from the DNA. The data hold some 150,000 clones, with approximately 90% observed a single time. The chain couples TRBV16 to TRBJ1-4; D perhaps matches TRBD1 (6 bases). This TCR derives from a woman aged 60-75 years with active or convalescent COVID-19. The sequencing input was peripheral blood. The CDR3 nucleotides read TGTGCCAGCAGCCAATGGACAGATGAAAAACTGTTTTTT. Its protein is CASSQWTDEKLFF.